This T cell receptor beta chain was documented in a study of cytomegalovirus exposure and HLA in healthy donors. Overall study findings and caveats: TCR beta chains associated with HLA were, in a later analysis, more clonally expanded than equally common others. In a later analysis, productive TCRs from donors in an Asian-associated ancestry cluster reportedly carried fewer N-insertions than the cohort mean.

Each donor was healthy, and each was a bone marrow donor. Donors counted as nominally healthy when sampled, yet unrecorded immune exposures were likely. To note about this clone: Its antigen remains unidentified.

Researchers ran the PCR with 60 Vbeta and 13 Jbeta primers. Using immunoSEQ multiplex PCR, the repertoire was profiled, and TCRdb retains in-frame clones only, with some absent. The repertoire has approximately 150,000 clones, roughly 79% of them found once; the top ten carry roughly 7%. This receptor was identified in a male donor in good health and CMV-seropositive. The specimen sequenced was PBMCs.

CDR3 amino acids: CASSPSGGALTYEQYF. CDR3 in DNA: TGTGCCAGCAGTCCCTCCGGGGGGGCACTGACCTACGAGCAGTACTTC. The chain couples TRBV27 to TRBJ2-7; 8 nucleotides agree with TRBD2. Losses at the gene ends were 5 bases for V and 2 bases for J; bases not matched to a gene: 11. Germline CDR1 and CDR2: MNHEY and SMNVEV (reference sequence). The length of the CDR3 is 16 residues.